The 9 T cell receptor beta chains given below trace back to one sample, sequenced in a study of regulatory T cells in long-lasting Graves disease (dated by TCRdb to the early 2020s). The library was produced with multiplex PCR. The reads were generated on an Illumina HiSeq 4000. CDR3 regions were amplified by Arm-PCR with iRepertoire HTBI primers to construct TCR beta libraries. TCRdb trimmed the raw reads at Q25, called clones with MiXCR and kept productive beta chains. Merged by CDR3 protein, the rows form single entries marked with the most common genes and DNA. Recorded for this sample are a few hundred thousand distinct CDR3 sequences; 20% to 25% of them occurred a single time. The ten largest account for approximately 28% of the sample. The label giving this sample's time point can be read as: persistent/refractory GD, antithyroid drugs over 5 years with positive TRAb. For both TCR sequencing and RNA sequencing, RNA was extracted from PBMCs in TRIzol.

The sequencing here drew on peripheral blood mononuclear cells (PBMCs), taken when the disease was refractory, from a patient treated with antithyroid drugs. All receptors come from a woman in her forties with Graves disease. Donor details come from another sample of the same person, matched by shared clones.

The rearrangement links TRBV16 to TRBJ1-2; D ambiguous. Trimming stripped 0 bases from V and 0 bases from J, with 14 bases between. This CDR3 is built from 17 residues. Germline V CDR1 and CDR2: KGHSY, FQNENV. CDR3 sequence reads: CASSQSLTSYTNYGYTF. The CDR3 region has the DNA TGTGCCAGCAGCCAATCACTTACCTCATATACTAACTATGGCTACACCTTC.

This clonotype was observed many times. As DNA, the CDR3 is TGTGCCAGCCGTCCTGATCGGGGGGAGCTGTTTTTT. Its translation is CASRPDRGELFF. V gene TRBV12-3 or TRBV12-4 combines with J gene TRBJ2-2, with D unresolved. This CDR3 spans 12 amino acids. V was clipped by 8 bases and J by 8 bases, with 12 bases between them.

In this sample, this clonotype turned up many times. The CDR3 sequence is CASSLYSVPSNQPQHF. The CDR3 DNA reads TGTGCCAGCAGTTTATATTCAGTCCCTAGCAATCAGCCCCAGCATTTT. This rearrangement joins TRBV28 to TRBJ1-5; D remains ambiguous. CDR1 and CDR2 (germline): MDHEN, SYDVKM. CDR3 size: 16 residues. With 1 base removed from V and 0 bases from J, the gap between germline ends came to 10 bases.

This clonotype was recorded at least ten times. V is TRBV7-3 and J is TRBJ1-4, with 9 bases identical to TRBD1. Trimming took 5 bases from V and 6 from J; bases not matched to a gene: 4. The CDR3 is 14 amino acids. Germline CDR1 and CDR2: SGHTA and FQGTGA. The CDR3 spells CASSEDRGDEKLFF. The CDR3 region has the DNA TGTGCCAGCAGCGAGGACAGGGGAGATGAAAAACTGTTTTTT.

This clonotype was picked up one time. This rearrangement joins TRBV11-2 to TRBJ2-1; D gene uncertain. The CDR3 is 16 amino acids. V lost 1 base and J 8 bases, leaving 18 bases between the germline ends. Germline CDR1 and CDR2: SGHAT and FQNNGV. The CDR3 region is CASSLVWARPADEQFF. The CDR3 nucleotides read TGTGCCAGCAGCTTAGTCTGGGCCCGACCCGCAGATGAGCAGTTCTTC.

The chain couples TRBV24-1 to TRBJ2-2; D perhaps matches TRBD1 (5 bases). This CDR3 is 15 amino acids long. V dropped 6 bases and J dropped 6 bases, with 16 bases sitting between them. CDR1 is KGHDR and CDR2 is SFDVKD in the germline V gene. CDR3 DNA sequence: TGTGCCACCAGTAATTCTATGACAGCGCCCGGGGAGCTGTTTTTT. As protein: CATSNSMTAPGELFF.

This clonotype was recorded many times. The rearrangement uses TRBV28 and TRBJ2-7; 12 bases match TRBD2. The CDR3 is 16 amino acids. CDR1 MDHEN and CDR2 SYDVKM come from the germline V gene. With 3 bases clipped from V and 3 bases from J, the junction kept 6 bases outside the gene matches. Written as DNA, the CDR3 is TGTGCCAGCAGTTTGTCGACTAGCGGGAGTGTCTACGAGCAGTACTTC. Residues: CASSLSTSGSVYEQYF.

Ten or more counts support this clonotype. The chain joins TRBV28 to TRBJ2-7; 11 bases map to TRBD2. Germline lookup yields CDR1 MDHEN and CDR2 SYDVKM. The CDR3 loop spans 14 amino acids. V shed 4 bases, J shed 4 bases, and the junction held 3 bases outside the gene matches. The CDR3 spells CASSSTSGRYEQYF. The CDR3 DNA reads as TGTGCCAGCAGTTCCACTAGCGGGAGATACGAGCAGTACTTC. The full variable domain, with the rest looked up from reference TRBV28 and TRBJ2-7, is DVKVTQSSRYLVKRTGEKVFLECVQDMDHENMFWYRQDPGLGLRLIYFSYDVKMKEKGDIPEGYSVSREKKERFSLILESASTNQTSMYLCASSSTSGRYEQYFGPGTRLTVT.

In its sample, this clonotype was seen many times. The genes are TRBV27 and TRBJ2-7; 7 positions match TRBD2. The CDR3 spans 15 residues. With 2 bases clipped from V and 3 bases from J, the junction kept 7 bases outside the gene matches. Germline assignment: CDR1 MNHEY and CDR2 SMNVEV (reference sequence). The CDR3 DNA is TGTGCCAGCAGTTTACTAGCGGTGCCCCTCTACGAGCAGTACTTC. The encoded protein is CASSLLAVPLYEQYF.